The 25 T cell receptor beta chains given below trace back to one sample, sequenced in a study of identical twins. Via MiXCR, TCRdb re-called the 5' RACE reads, giving one row per CDR3 protein. The sample includes 690,000 or so distinct CDR3 sequences, 5.5% to 6.5% of them seen just once. Sequencing was carried out using naive T cells sorted from blood. The receptors were gathered from a man younger than 30 in good health.

The table lists this clonotype with a few counts. The V gene is TRBV20-1, the J gene TRBJ2-3, with D possibly TRBD1 on 5 matching bases. Germline CDR1 reads DFQATT; CDR2 reads SNEGSKA (reference sequence). V dropped 2 bases and J dropped 0 bases, with 9 bases sitting between them. The CDR3 is 14 amino acids. This CDR3 is CSARPTVSTDTQYF. The CDR3 DNA is TGCAGTGCTAGACCGACAGTGAGCACAGATACGCAGTATTTT.

This clonotype was seen repeatedly, ten times or more. This chain links TRBV12-3 or TRBV12-4 with TRBJ2-7, with a possible D match to TRBD1 (5 bases). Trimming removed 6 bases at V and 4 bases at J, with 10 bases between. The CDR3 sequence is 12 residues long. CDR3: CASSPRQYEQYF. The CDR3 DNA follows: TGTGCCAGCAGCCCACGACAGTACGAGCAGTACTTC.

The chain uses TRBV9 and TRBJ2-6; possible D gene TRBD1, 6 bases. The germline V gene encodes CDR1 SGDLS and CDR2 YYNGEE. The CDR3 is 17 amino acids. V lost 4 bases and J 0 bases, leaving 14 bases between the germline ends. This chain's CDR3 is CASSTRTAHSGANVLTF. For the CDR3, the DNA is TGTGCCAGCAGCACCCGGACAGCTCACTCTGGGGCCAACGTCCTGACTTTC.

This clonotype was recorded many times. The chain uses TRBV24-1 and TRBJ2-1; D is uncertain. CDR3 length: 12 amino acids. CDR1 and CDR2 (germline): KGHDR, SFDVKD. The V and J ends lost 6 bases and 6 bases respectively, with 8 bases between them. The CDR3 is CATSKTGNEQFF. CDR3 coding DNA: TGTGCCACCAGTAAAACCGGCAATGAGCAGTTCTTC.

This clonotype was counted at least ten times. This rearrangement joins TRBV20-1 to TRBJ2-7, with a weak D call TRBD1 (6 bases). V was pared by 1 base and J by 4 bases, with 14 bases between. Germline assignment: CDR1 DFQATT and CDR2 SNEGSKA (reference sequence). The CDR3 consists of 14 residues. The CDR3 DNA is TGCAGTGCTAGAGGTCGCAGGGGATCGTACGAGCAGTACTTC. This sequence encodes CSARGRRGSYEQYF.

As for this clonotype: This clone may be a read error of a much larger clone one base away. This sequence joins TRBV6-1 and TRBJ1-1, with D maybe TRBD1 (5 bases). The germline gives CDR1 MNHNS, CDR2 SASEGT. Trimming took 8 bases from V and 7 from J, leaving 20 bases between them. The CDR3 has 14 amino acids. Here the CDR3 reads CASLCGVGESEAFF. CDR3 coding DNA: TGTGCCAGCCTGTGTGGAGTAGGGGAGAGTGAAGCTTTCTTT.

This clonotype was recorded a few times. The chain has TRBV30 and TRBJ2-2; TRBD2 is a possible D gene (5 bases). The length of the CDR3 is 13 residues. Germline CDR1 reads GTSNPN; CDR2 reads SVGIG (reference sequence). V was clipped by 0 bases and J by 6 bases, with 8 bases between them. For the CDR3, the DNA is TGTGCCTGGAGTGTACTGGAGGCCGGGGAGCTGTTTTTT. This codes for CAWSVLEAGELFF.

This clonotype has just a few counts. CDR3 sequence (DNA): TGCGCCAGCAGCCTCCAGACAGCCTCTAACACTGAAGCTTTCTTT. Translated, it gives CASSLQTASNTEAFF. V is TRBV5-1 and J is TRBJ1-1; tentatively, D is TRBD1 (5 bases). Germline V lookup: CDR1 SGHRS, CDR2 YFSETQ. Trimming left V 4 bases short and J 2 bases short, with 15 bases between. This CDR3 is 15 amino acids long. Looking up the rest from reference TRBV5-1 and TRBJ1-1 gives the full variable domain: KAGVTQTPRYLIKTRGQQVTLSCSPISGHRSVSWYQQTPGQGLQFLFEYFSETQRNKGNFPGRFSGRQFSNSRSEMNVSTLELGDSALYLCASSLQTASNTEAFFGQGTRLTVV.

This rearrangement joins TRBV24-1 to TRBJ2-1; 10 bases line up with TRBD2. Germline assignment: CDR1 KGHDR and CDR2 SFDVKD. The V segment lost 4 bases and the J segment 7 bases; nucleotides outside the gene matches: 9. The CDR3 consists of 16 residues. CDR3 protein: CATSEDASGSMNEQFF. For the CDR3, the DNA is TGTGCCACCAGTGAGGATGCTAGCGGGAGCATGAATGAGCAGTTCTTC.

V is TRBV10-3 and J is TRBJ1-1; D is ambiguous. The length of the CDR3 is 14 residues. From germline, CDR1 is ENHRY and CDR2 SYGVKD. The V end lost 0 bases, the J end lost 3 bases, and 8 bases lay between the germline ends. CDR3 coding DNA: TGTGCCATCAGTGAGTCGAGGGCGGACACTGAAGCTTTCTTT. It specifies CAISESRADTEAFF.

This clonotype was seen only a few times. The chain links TRBV4-2 to TRBJ2-5; D not resolved. This CDR3 has 16 residues. Germline CDR1 is LGHNA and CDR2 is YNFKEQ. The V end was cut by 0 bases, the J end by 5 bases, with 16 bases between. This CDR3 reads CASSQEGGLLGETQYF. The CDR3 DNA is TGTGCCAGCAGCCAAGAGGGTGGGCTCTTGGGGGAGACCCAGTACTTC.

The chain carries TRBV7-9 and TRBJ2-1, with no clear D. The CDR3 consists of 14 residues. CDR1 and CDR2 from the germline V gene are SEHNR and FQNEAQ (reference sequence). Deletions cut 8 bases from V and 8 bases from J, with 19 bases between. The CDR3 loop reads CASESLASSDEQFF. The CDR3 bases are TGTGCCAGCGAGAGTCTGGCCAGCTCGGATGAGCAGTTCTTC.

This clonotype was detected ten times or more. V usage is TRBV27 and J usage is TRBJ2-2; 7 bases are shared with TRBD1. There are 17 residues in the CDR3. V was pared by 4 bases and J by 0 bases, with 8 bases of the junction left unmatched. The germline gives CDR1 MNHEY, CDR2 SMNVEV (reference sequence). The CDR3 is CASSYSPTGTNTGELFF. The CDR3, as DNA: TGTGCCAGCAGTTACTCCCCGACAGGGACGAACACCGGGGAGCTGTTTTTT.

In its sample, this clonotype was seen many times. The J gene is TRBJ2-5, the V gene TRBV5-6, with D tentatively TRBD1 (5 bases). V lost 2 bases to trimming and J lost 5 bases, with 13 bases between them. This CDR3 comprises 14 residues. Germline V gives CDR1 SGHDT, CDR2 YYEEEE. Written as DNA, the CDR3 is TGTGCCAGCAGCTTACAGGAGAGCAAGGAGACCCAGTACTTC. Translating it yields CASSLQESKETQYF.

Written as DNA, the CDR3 is TGTGCCAGCAGTTCCTTCTACGAGCAGTACGTC. Translating gives CASSSFYEQYV. This chain connects TRBV6-2 or TRBV6-3 to TRBJ2-7; D not certain. The CDR3 extends over 11 amino acids. Germline V lookup: CDR1 MNHEY, CDR2 SVGEGT. V was cut by 4 bases and J by 3 bases, with 4 bases left in between.

This clonotype has at least ten counts. CDR3 protein: CASSYSRWGETQYF. As DNA, the CDR3 is TGTGCCAGCAGTTACTCGAGGTGGGGGGAGACCCAGTACTTC. The genes are TRBV6-5 and TRBJ2-5, with D perhaps being TRBD1 or TRBD2 (5 bases each). Trimming stripped 0 bases from V and 5 bases from J, with 10 bases between. The CDR3 covers 14 residues. Germline V CDR1 and CDR2: MNHEY, SVGAGI.

This chain links TRBV7-9 with TRBJ2-5, with D possibly called TRBD1 or TRBD2 (5 bases each). Trimming pared 6 bases from V and 5 bases from J, leaving 13 bases between. The CDR3 runs 13 residues. The germline V gene has CDR1 SEHNR and CDR2 FQNEAQ (reference sequence). CDR3 residues: CASRERGRETQYF. The CDR3 DNA is TGTGCCAGCAGGGAGAGGGGCAGGGAGACCCAGTACTTC.

The chain couples TRBV6-2 or TRBV6-3 to TRBJ2-6; 7 bases fit TRBD1. V shed 6 bases and J 4 bases; nucleotides not matched to a gene: 6. CDR1 is MNHEY and CDR2 is SVGEGT in the germline V gene. CDR3 size: 15 residues. The CDR3 DNA follows: TGTGCCAGCAGACCCGACAGGGAAGGGGCCAACGTCCTGACTTTC. Encoded protein: CASRPDREGANVLTF.

The sample holds many counts of this clonotype. This CDR3 is CAIRAQGDTQYF. The DNA for the CDR3 is TGTGCCATCAGGGCACAGGGAGATACGCAGTATTTT. The chain carries TRBV10-3 and TRBJ2-3; a weak D match, TRBD1 (6 bases). Trimming removed 6 bases at V and 5 bases at J, with 9 bases between. Germline V lookup: CDR1 ENHRY, CDR2 SYGVKD. CDR3 size: 12 residues.

This clonotype was counted at least ten times. The chain combines TRBV12-3 or TRBV12-4 with TRBJ2-5, with a possible D match to TRBD1 (6 bases). This CDR3 region has 15 residues. V lost 5 bases, J lost 3 bases, and 16 bases lay in between. Here the CDR3 reads CASSARDTQEETQYF. The CDR3, as DNA: TGTGCCAGCAGTGCTCGGGACACGCAAGAAGAGACCCAGTACTTC.

This chain links TRBV28 with TRBJ2-5; the match to TRBD2 covers 7 bases. The CDR3 loop spans 13 amino acids. Looked up from germline, CDR1 is MDHEN and CDR2 is SYDVKM. The DNA of the CDR3 is TGTGCTTTAAGGGGTACTAGCGAAGAGACCCAGTACTTC. Translation: CALRGTSEETQYF.

This clonotype was seen ten or more times. The chain employs TRBV12-3 or TRBV12-4 and TRBJ1-2; D is unclear. CDR3 size: 15 residues. Deletions cut 4 bases from V and 4 bases from J, with 16 bases between. CDR3 region: CASSSSQDPGYGYTF. The DNA of the CDR3 is TGTGCCAGCAGTTCTTCTCAGGACCCGGGCTATGGCTACACCTTC.

This clonotype was recorded many times. V gene TRBV29-1 combines with J gene TRBJ1-1; D ambiguous. CDR3 length: 13 amino acids. Per germline, CDR1 SQVTM and CDR2 ANQGSEA. The V gene lost 1 base and the J gene lost 4 bases, with 10 bases spanning the gap. The CDR3 bases are TGCAGCGTTGAAGGGGGAGTGGCCACTGAAGCTTTCTTT. Its protein is CSVEGGVATEAFF.

The CDR3, as DNA: TGCAGTGCTAGCCCCAGGAGGGCTAGCACAGATACGCAGTATTTT. Translation gives CSASPRRASTDTQYF. The chain links TRBV20-1 to TRBJ2-3, with D possibly being TRBD2 (6 bases). The CDR3 has 15 residues. From germline, CDR1 is DFQATT and CDR2 SNEGSKA (reference sequence). V gave up 3 bases and J gave up 0 bases, with 13 bases separating them.

This clonotype was detected many times. The chain is built from TRBV7-9 and TRBJ2-7; 7 nucleotides match TRBD1. The J segment lost 0 bases and the V segment lost 5 bases, leaving 4 bases of the junction unmatched. Germline loops: CDR1 SEHNR, CDR2 FQNEAQ (reference sequence). The CDR3 sequence is 14 residues long. CDR3 nucleotide sequence: TGTGCCAGCAGCCCTCGGGACAGCTCCTACGAGCAGTACGTC. This gives the protein CASSPRDSSYEQYV.